Each of the 10 T cell receptor beta chains below was sequenced from the same sample in a study of response to subunit inactivated influenza vaccine. TCRdb ran MiXCR on the RT-PCR reads and lists one entry per CDR3 protein. This table holds hundreds of thousands of distinct CDR3 sequences, under 9% found once. The specimen comprised PBMCs from blood, sampled 23 to 25 months after vaccination. The receptors originated from a man between 50 and 69 years old who received an inactivated influenza vaccine.

The chain joins TRBV20-1 to TRBJ2-3; TRBD2 matches at 9 bases. The junction had 4 bases not matched to a gene; V was cut back by 4 bases and J by 2 bases. CDR1 DFQATT and CDR2 SNEGSKA come from the germline V gene (reference sequence). The CDR3 has 14 residues. The CDR3 bases are TGCAGTGCTACTAGCGGGGCTCACACAGATACGCAGTATTTT. It translates to CSATSGAHTDTQYF.

This clonotype has more than one count but fewer than ten. The chain employs TRBV29-1 and TRBJ2-7; weak D call: TRBD2 (5 bases). The CDR3 totals 13 residues. The V gene's germline CDR1 is SQVTM and CDR2 ANQGSEA. The germline V and J ends were trimmed by 4 bases and 7 bases, with 17 bases remaining between them. The CDR3, as DNA: TGCAGCGTTGCTGCGGCAGCGGCTAAAGAGCAGTACTTC. It yields the protein CSVAAAAAKEQYF.

The chain has TRBV4-3 and TRBJ1-4; D gene unclear. This CDR3 has 17 residues. The V and J ends lost 0 bases and 0 bases respectively, with 11 bases between them. Per germline, CDR1 LGHNA and CDR2 YSLEER. The CDR3 protein is CASSQDWSRSTNEKLFF. DNA for the CDR3: TGCGCCAGCAGCCAAGATTGGAGCAGGTCAACTAATGAAAAACTGTTTTTT.

V usage is TRBV2 and J usage is TRBJ1-5; the D gene is possibly TRBD1 (6 bases). V lost 8 bases and J lost 4, with 24 bases in between. From germline, CDR1 is SNHLY and CDR2 FYNNEI. The CDR3 contains 17 residues. Here the CDR3 reads CASASPGGPRPNQPQHF. The CDR3 DNA reads TGTGCCAGCGCCTCTCCGGGGGGGCCACGGCCTAATCAGCCCCAGCATTTT.

This clonotype has more than one count but fewer than ten. The rearrangement links TRBV18 to TRBJ2-1; TRBD1 aligns across 9 bases. The CDR3 totals 15 residues. J lost 7 bases, V lost 2 bases, and 6 bases had no gene match. In germline, CDR1 is KGHSH, CDR2 LQKENI. CDR3 nucleotide sequence: TGTGCCAGCTCACCAACGACAGGGGGTATGAATGAGCAGTTCTTC. Translating it yields CASSPTTGGMNEQFF.

This chain joins TRBV6-5 and TRBJ2-3, with 8 bases identical to TRBD2. Germline CDR1 and CDR2: MNHEY and SVGAGI. The CDR3 spans 15 residues. J lost 4 bases, V lost 2 bases, and 5 bases had no gene match. The CDR3 DNA is TGTGCCAGCAGTTACGGACTAGCCCGCGCAGATACGCAGTATTTT. It translates to CASSYGLARADTQYF.

This rearrangement joins TRBV5-1 to TRBJ2-2; D not certain. The germline V and J ends were trimmed by 0 bases and 1 base, with 7 bases remaining between them. There are 15 residues in the CDR3. In germline, CDR1 is SGHRS, CDR2 YFSETQ. This CDR3 reads CASSLDALNTGELFF. In DNA, the CDR3 is TGCGCCAGCAGCTTGGACGCTCTGAACACCGGGGAGCTGTTTTTT.

This clonotype was detected only a few times. The chain is built from TRBV4-3 and TRBJ2-5; a possible D gene is TRBD1 (5 bases). V lost 1 base and J 5 bases, leaving 8 bases between the germline ends. The CDR3 sequence is 13 residues long. The V gene's germline CDR1 is LGHNA and CDR2 YSLEER. The CDR3 reads CASSQGGKETQYF. The CDR3 DNA is TGCGCCAGCAGCCAAGGGGGCAAGGAGACCCAGTACTTC.

This clonotype was observed many times. The rearrangement links TRBV28 to TRBJ1-1; 7 bases are a match to TRBD1. The CDR3 contains 13 residues. V gave up 6 bases and J gave up 6 bases; unmatched junction bases: 7. From germline, CDR1 is MDHEN and CDR2 SYDVKM. The CDR3 protein is CASRPDRISEAFF. CDR3 nucleotide sequence: TGTGCCAGCAGACCGGACAGGATTTCTGAAGCTTTCTTT.

V is TRBV7-9 and J is TRBJ1-2; 8 nucleotides match TRBD1. Germline lookup yields CDR1 SEHNR and CDR2 FQNEAQ (reference sequence). Trimming cost V 5 bases and J 6 bases; bases outside gene matches: 14. The CDR3 sequence is 16 residues long. The chain's CDR3 is CASSPTGEVGVHGYTF. For the CDR3, the DNA is TGTGCCAGCAGCCCGACAGGGGAGGTGGGGGTTCATGGCTACACCTTC.